What follows describes a single TCR beta chain. Antigen specificity is unknown. The data stem from a study of T cell responses to AZD1222 COVID-19 vaccine. Findings and limits, study-wide: The number of AZD1222 recipients seropositive at baseline was only five to seven. There were mostly white British donors and more females than males, and clonal diversity was possibly underestimated.

Libraries were prepared by immunoSEQ multiplex PCR; TCRdb keeps only in-frame clonotypes and omits some of them. The top ten hold roughly 8% of the sample, which has approximately 99,000 clones, roughly 92% seen once. The germline CDR1 and CDR2 sequences are SGHAT and FQNNGV. V was clipped by 5 bases and J by 4 bases; unmatched bases: 3. The CDR3 contains 14 residues. The chain uses TRBV11-2 and TRBJ2-1; 9 bases align to TRBD2. This receptor was obtained from an adult who received the AZD1222 COVID-19 vaccine. The sequenced sample was peripheral blood, obtained 28 days after the second AZD1222 dose. The DNA for the CDR3 is TGTGCCAGCAGCCCCGGACTAGCGTACAATGAGCAGTTCTTC. Protein: CASSPGLAYNEQFF.